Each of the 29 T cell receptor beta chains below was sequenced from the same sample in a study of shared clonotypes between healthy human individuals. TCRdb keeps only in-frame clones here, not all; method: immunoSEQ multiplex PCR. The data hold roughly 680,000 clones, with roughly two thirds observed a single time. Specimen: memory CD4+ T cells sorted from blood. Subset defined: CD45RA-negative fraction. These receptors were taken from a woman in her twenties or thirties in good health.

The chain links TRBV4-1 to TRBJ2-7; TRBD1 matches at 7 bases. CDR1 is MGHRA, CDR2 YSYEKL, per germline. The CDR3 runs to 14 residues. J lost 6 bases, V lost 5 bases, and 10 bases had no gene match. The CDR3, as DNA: TGCGCCAGCAGCTTAAGACAGGGAGTGAGCGAGCAGTACTTC. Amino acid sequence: CASSLRQGVSEQYF.

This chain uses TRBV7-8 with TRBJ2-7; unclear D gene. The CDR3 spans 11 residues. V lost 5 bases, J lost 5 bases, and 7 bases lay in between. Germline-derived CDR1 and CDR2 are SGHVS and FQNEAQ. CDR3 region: CASSLFDEQYF. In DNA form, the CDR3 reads TGTGCCAGCAGCCTCTTTGACGAGCAGTACTTC.

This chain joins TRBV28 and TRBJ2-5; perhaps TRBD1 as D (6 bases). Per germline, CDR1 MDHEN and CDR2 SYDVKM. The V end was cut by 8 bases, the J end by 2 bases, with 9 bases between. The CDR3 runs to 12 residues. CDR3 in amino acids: CASRQAQETQYF. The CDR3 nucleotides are TGTGCCAGCCGACAGGCGCAAGAGACCCAGTACTTC.

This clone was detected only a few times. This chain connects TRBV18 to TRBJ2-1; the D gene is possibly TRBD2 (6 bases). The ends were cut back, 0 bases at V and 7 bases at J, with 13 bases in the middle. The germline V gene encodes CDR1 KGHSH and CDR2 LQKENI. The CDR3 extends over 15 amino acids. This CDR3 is CASSPPGGPRNEQFF. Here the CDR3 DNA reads TGTGCCAGCTCACCACCAGGAGGGCCACGGAATGAGCAGTTCTTC.

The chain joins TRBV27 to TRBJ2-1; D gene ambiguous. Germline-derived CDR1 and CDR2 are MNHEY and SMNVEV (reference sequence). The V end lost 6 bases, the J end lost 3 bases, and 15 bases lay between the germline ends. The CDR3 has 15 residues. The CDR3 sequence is CASSPRKVYYNEQFF. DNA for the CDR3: TGTGCCAGCAGCCCCAGAAAGGTCTACTACAATGAGCAGTTCTTC.

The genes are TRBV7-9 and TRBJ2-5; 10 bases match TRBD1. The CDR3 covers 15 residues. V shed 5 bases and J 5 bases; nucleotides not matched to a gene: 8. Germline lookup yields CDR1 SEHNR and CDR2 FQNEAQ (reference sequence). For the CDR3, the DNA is TGTGCCAGCAGCGCACAAAAGACAGGGGGCGAGACCCAGTACTTC. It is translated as CASSAQKTGGETQYF.

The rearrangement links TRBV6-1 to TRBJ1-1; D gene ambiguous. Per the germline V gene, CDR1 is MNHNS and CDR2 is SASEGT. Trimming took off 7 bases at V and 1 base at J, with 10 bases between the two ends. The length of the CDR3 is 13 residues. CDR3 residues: CASMHQKNTEAFF. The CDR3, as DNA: TGTGCCAGCATGCACCAGAAGAACACTGAAGCTTTCTTT.

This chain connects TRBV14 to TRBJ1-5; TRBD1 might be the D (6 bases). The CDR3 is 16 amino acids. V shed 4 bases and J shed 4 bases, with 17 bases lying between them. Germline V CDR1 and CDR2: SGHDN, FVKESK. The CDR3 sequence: CASSLRGRRGNQPQHF. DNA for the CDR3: TGTGCCAGCAGCCTGCGGGGCAGGAGGGGGAATCAGCCCCAGCATTTT. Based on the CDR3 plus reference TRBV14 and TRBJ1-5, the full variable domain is EAGVTQFPSHSVIEKGQTVTLRCDPISGHDNLYWYRRVMGKEIKFLLHFVKESKQDESGMPNNRFLAERTGGTYSTLKVQPAELEDSGVYFCASSLRGRRGNQPQHFGDGTRLSIL.

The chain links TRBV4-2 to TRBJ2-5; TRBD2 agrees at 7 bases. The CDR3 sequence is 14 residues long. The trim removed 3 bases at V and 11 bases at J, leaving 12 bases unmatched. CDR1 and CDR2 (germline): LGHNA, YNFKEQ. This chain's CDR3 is CASSQAGRELEQYF. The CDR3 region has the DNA TGTGCCAGCAGCCAGGCGGGGCGGGAGCTTGAGCAGTACTTC.

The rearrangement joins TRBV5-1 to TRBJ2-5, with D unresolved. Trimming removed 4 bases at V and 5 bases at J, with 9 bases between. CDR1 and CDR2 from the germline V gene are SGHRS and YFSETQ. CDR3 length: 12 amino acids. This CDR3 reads CASSDQGETQYF. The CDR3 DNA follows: TGCGCCAGCAGCGATCAAGGGGAGACCCAGTACTTC. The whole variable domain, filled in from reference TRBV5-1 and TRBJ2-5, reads KAGVTQTPRYLIKTRGQQVTLSCSPISGHRSVSWYQQTPGQGLQFLFEYFSETQRNKGNFPGRFSGRQFSNSRSEMNVSTLELGDSALYLCASSDQGETQYFGPGTRLLVL.

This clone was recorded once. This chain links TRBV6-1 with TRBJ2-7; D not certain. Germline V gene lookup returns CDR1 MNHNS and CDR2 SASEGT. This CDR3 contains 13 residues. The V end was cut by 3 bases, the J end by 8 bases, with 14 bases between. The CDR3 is CASSDATRSKQYF. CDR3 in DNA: TGTGCCAGCAGTGATGCTACCCGCTCCAAGCAGTACTTC.

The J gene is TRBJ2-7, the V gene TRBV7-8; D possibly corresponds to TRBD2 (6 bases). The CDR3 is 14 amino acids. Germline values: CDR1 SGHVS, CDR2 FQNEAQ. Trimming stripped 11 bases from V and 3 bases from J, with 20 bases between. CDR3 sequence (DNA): TGTGCCTCGTCTGGGGGGAGGATCGACTACGAGCAGTACTTC. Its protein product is CASSGGRIDYEQYF.

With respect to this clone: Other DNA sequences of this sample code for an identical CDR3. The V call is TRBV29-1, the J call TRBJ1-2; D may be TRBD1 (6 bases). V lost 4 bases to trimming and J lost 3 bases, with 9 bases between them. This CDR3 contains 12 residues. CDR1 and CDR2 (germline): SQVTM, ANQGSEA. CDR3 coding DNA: TGCAGCGTTGCCGGACAGCACTATGGCTACACCTTC. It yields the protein CSVAGQHYGYTF.

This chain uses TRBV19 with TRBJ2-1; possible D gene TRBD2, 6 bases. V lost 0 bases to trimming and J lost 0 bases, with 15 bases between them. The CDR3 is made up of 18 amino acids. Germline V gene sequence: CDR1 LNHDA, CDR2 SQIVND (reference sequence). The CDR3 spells CASSIDLGGPSSYNEQFF. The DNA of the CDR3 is TGTGCCAGTAGTATAGATCTCGGGGGACCTAGCTCCTACAATGAGCAGTTCTTC.

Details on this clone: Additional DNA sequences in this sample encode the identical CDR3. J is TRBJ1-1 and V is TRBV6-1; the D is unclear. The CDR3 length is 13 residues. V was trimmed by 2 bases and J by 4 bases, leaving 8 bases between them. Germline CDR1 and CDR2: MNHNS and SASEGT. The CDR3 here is CASSELGGTEAFF. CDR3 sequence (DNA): TGTGCCAGCAGTGAATTGGGTGGCACTGAAGCTTTCTTT.

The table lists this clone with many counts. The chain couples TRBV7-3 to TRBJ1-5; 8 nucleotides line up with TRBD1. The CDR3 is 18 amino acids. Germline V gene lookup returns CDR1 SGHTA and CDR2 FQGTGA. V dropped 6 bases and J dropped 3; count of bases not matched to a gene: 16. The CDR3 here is CASSLLPPRGRYNQPQHF. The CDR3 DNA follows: TGTGCCAGCAGTCTCCTGCCCCCCAGGGGGCGGTACAATCAGCCCCAGCATTTT. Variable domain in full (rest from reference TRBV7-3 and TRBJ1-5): GAGVSQTPSNKVTEKGKYVELRCDPISGHTALYWYRQSLGQGPEFLIYFQGTGAADDSGLPNDRFFAVRPEGSVSTLKIQRTERGDSAVYLCASSLLPPRGRYNQPQHFGDGTRLSIL.

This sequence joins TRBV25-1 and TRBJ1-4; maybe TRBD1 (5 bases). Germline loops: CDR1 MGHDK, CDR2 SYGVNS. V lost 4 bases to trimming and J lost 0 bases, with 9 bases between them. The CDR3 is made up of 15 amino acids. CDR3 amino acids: CASSGVTATNEKLFF. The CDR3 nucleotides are TGTGCCAGCAGTGGGGTGACAGCAACTAATGAAAAACTGTTTTTT.

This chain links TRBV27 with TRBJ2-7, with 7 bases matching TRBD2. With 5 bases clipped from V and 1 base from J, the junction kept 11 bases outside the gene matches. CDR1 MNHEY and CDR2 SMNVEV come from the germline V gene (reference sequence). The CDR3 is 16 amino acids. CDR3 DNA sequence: TGTGCCAGCAGTCCCCTGTGGGACTACCAGTCCTACGAGCAGTACTTC. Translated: CASSPLWDYQSYEQYF.

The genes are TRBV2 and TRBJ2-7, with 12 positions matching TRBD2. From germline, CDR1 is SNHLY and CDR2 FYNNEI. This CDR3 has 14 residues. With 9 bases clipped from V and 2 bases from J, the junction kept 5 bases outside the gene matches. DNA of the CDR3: TGTGCCAGTCTAGCGGGAGGGGCCCCCTACGAGCAGTACTTC. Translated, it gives CASLAGGAPYEQYF.

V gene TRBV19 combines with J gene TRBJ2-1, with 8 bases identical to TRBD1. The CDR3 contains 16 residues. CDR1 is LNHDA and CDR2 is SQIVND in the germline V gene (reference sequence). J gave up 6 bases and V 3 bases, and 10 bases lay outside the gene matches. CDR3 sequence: CASSIGGTGFFNEQFF. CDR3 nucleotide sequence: TGTGCCAGTAGTATTGGGGGGACAGGTTTTTTCAATGAGCAGTTCTTC.

The DNA of the CDR3 is TGTGCCACCAGCAGAGATCTTCTAGTCACCGATACGCAGTATTTT. It specifies CATSRDLLVTDTQYF. V is TRBV15 and J is TRBJ2-3; D call uncertain. Germline V gives CDR1 LNHNV, CDR2 YYDKDF (reference sequence). The CDR3 covers 15 residues. Trimming removed 0 bases at V and 6 bases at J, with 13 bases between.

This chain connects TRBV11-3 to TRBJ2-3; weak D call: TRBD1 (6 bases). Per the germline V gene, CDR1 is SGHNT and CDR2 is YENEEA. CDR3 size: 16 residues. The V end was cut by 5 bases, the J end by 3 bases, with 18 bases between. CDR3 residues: CASSPGQGRGTDTQYF. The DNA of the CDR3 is TGTGCCAGCAGCCCCGGGCAGGGCAGGGGAACAGATACGCAGTATTTT.

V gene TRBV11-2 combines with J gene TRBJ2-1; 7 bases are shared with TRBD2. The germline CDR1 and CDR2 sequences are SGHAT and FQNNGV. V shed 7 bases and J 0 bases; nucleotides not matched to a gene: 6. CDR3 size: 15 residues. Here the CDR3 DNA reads TGTGCCAGCACCGTAGCGGGTAACTCCTACAATGAGCAGTTCTTC. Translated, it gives CASTVAGNSYNEQFF.

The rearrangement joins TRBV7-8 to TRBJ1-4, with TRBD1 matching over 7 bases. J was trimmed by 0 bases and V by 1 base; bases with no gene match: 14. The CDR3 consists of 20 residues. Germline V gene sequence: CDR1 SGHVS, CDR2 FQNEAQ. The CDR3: CASSLGLLLTGEATNEKLFF. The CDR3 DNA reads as TGTGCCAGCAGCTTAGGCCTTTTATTAACAGGGGAGGCAACTAATGAAAAACTGTTTTTT.

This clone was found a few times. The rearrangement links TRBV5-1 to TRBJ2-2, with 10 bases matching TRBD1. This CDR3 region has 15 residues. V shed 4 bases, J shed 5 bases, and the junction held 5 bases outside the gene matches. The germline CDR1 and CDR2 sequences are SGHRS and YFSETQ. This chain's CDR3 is CASSLGTGVTGELFF. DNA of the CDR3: TGCGCCAGCAGCCTGGGGACAGGGGTAACCGGGGAGCTGTTTTTT.

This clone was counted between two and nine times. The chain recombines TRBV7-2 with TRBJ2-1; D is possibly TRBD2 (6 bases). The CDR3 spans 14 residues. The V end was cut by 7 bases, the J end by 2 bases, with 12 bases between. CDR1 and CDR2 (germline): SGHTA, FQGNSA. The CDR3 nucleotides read TGTGCCAGCAATGGCGGCGGGACCTACAATGAGCAGTTCTTC. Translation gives CASNGGGTYNEQFF.

CDR3 sequence: CASSFAGRQYF. The CDR3 DNA reads as TGTGCCAGCAGTTTCGCCGGGAGGCAGTACTTC. The chain combines TRBV28 with TRBJ2-7; D perhaps matches TRBD2 (6 bases). Germline loops: CDR1 MDHEN, CDR2 SYDVKM. V was trimmed by 3 bases and J by 9 bases, leaving 9 bases between them. The CDR3 contains 11 residues.

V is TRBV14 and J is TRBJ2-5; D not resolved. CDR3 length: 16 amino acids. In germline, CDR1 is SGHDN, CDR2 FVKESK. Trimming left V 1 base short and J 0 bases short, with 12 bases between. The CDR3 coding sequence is TGTGCCAGCAGCCAAGTCTCCTATACGTACCAAGAGACCCAGTACTTC. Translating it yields CASSQVSYTYQETQYF.

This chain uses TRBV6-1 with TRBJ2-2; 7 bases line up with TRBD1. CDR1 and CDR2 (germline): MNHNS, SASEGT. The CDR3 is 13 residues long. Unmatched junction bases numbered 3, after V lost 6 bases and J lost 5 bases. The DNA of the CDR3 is TGTGCCAGCAGGACAGGGTTAACCGGGGAGCTGTTTTTT. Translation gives CASRTGLTGELFF.